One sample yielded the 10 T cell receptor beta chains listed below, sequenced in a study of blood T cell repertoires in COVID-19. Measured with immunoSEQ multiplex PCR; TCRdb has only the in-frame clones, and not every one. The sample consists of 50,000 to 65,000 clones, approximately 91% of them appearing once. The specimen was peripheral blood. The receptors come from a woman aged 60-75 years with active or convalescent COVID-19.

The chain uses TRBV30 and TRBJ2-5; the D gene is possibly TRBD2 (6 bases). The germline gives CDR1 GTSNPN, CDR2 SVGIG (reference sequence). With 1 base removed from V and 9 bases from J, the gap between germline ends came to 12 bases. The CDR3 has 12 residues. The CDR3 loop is CAWSATAGPQYF. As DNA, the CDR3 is TGTGCCTGGAGTGCCACGGCGGGACCCCAGTACTTC. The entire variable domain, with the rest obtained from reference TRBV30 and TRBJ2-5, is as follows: SQTIHQWPATLVQPVGSPLSLECTVEGTSNPNLYWYRQAAGRGLQLLFYSVGIGQISSEVPQNLSASRPQDRQFILSSKKLLLSDSGFYLCAWSATAGPQYFGPGTRLLVL.

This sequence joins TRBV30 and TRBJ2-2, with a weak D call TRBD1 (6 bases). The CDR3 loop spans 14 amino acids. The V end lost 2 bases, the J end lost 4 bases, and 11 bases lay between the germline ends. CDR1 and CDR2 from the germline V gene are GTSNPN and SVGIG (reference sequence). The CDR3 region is CAWSNQGSTGELFF. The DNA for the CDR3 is TGTGCCTGGAGTAATCAGGGGAGCACCGGGGAGCTGTTTTTT.

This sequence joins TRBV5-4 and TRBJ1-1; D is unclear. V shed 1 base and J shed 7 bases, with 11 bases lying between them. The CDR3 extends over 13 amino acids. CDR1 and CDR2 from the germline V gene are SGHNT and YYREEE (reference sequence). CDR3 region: CASSLNSNLEAFF. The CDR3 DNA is TGTGCCAGCAGCTTGAACAGCAACCTTGAAGCTTTCTTT.

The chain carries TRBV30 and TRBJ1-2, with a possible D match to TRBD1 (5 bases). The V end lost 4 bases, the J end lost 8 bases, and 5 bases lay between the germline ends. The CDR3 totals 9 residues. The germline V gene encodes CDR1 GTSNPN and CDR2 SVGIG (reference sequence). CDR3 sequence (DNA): TGTGCCTGGACAGGGGGCTACACCTTC. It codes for CAWTGGYTF.

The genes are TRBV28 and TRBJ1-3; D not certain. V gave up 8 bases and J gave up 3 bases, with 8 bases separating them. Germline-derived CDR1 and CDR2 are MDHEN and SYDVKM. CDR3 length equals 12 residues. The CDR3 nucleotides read TGTGCCAGCCGGGGTATTGGAAACACCATATATTTT. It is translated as CASRGIGNTIYF.

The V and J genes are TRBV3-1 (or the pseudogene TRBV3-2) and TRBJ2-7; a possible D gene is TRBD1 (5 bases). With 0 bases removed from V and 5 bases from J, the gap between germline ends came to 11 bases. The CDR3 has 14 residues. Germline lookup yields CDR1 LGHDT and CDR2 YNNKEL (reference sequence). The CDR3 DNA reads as TGTGCCAGCAGCCAAGATTACTGGGGCAACGAGCAGTACTTC. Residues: CASSQDYWGNEQYF.

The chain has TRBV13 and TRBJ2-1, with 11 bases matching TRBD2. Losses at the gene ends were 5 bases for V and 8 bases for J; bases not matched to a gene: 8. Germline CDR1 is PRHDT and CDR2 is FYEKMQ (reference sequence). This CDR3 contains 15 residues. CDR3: CASSRRLAGPDEQFF. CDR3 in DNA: TGTGCCAGCAGCCGAAGACTAGCGGGACCAGATGAGCAGTTCTTC.

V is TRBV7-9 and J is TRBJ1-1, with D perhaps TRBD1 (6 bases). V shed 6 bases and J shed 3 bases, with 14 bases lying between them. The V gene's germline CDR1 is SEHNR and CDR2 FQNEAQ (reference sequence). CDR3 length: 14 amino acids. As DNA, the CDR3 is TGTGCCAGCAGTTGGACAGCCTTTGACACTGAAGCTTTCTTT. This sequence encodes CASSWTAFDTEAFF.

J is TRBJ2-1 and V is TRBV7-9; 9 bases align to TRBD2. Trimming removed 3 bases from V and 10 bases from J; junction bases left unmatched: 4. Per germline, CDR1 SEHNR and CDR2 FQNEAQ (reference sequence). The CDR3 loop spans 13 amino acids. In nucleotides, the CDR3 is TGTGCCAGCAGCTTTGAGCGGGGGGTGGAGCAGTTCTTC. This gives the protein CASSFERGVEQFF.

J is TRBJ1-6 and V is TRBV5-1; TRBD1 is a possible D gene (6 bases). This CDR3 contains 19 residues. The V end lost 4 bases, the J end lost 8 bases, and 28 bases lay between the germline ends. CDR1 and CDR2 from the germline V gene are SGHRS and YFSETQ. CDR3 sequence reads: CASSLFDRRFSASDSPLHF. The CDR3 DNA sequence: TGCGCCAGCAGCCTATTTGACAGGCGGTTTTCGGCGTCCGATTCACCCCTCCACTTT.